A selection of T cell receptor beta chains follows, all from one sample in a study of blood T cell repertoires in COVID-19. The method was immunoSEQ multiplex PCR; TCRdb's version includes in-frame clones alone and lacks a portion of them. This table has hundreds of thousands of clones, about 80% appearing once. Sequences were obtained from peripheral blood. Receptor source: a woman at least 80 years old with active or convalescent COVID-19. CDR3s include the opening cysteine and the closing phenylalanine or tryptophan. A D gene is named only where the DNA matches it firmly.

V: TRBV10-1
D: TRBD2
CDR3: CASRGSGGNNEQFF

V: TRBV5-8
D: TRBD1
CDR3: CASSLGLGQGHQPQHF

V: TRBV5-1
D: .
CDR3: CASSSPGIPYEQYF

V: TRBV14
D: .
CDR3: CASSQVNIRGYTF

V: TRBV5-1
D: TRBD1
CDR3: CASSLSGQGYSPLHF

V: TRBV4-1
D: .
CDR3: CASSQELVRKLFF

V: TRBV6-4
D: .
CDR3: CASSEEGDSYNEQFF

V: TRBV4-1
D: .
CDR3: CASSPRTDSPLHF

V: TRBV19
D: TRBD1
CDR3: CASSMGDRVQPQHF

V: TRBV2
D: .
CDR3: CASSDGSLEQFF

V: TRBV7-6
D: .
CDR3: CASSRDSNTEAFF

V: TRBV10-2
D: .
CDR3: CASSAEGMDGYTF

V: TRBV5-1
D: .
CDR3: CASSLSRTASTNEKLFF

V: TRBV18
D: .
CDR3: CASSPTGTSTDTQYF

V: TRBV12-3/TRBV12-4
D: .
CDR3: CASRWTVYEKLFF

V: TRBV6-1
D: .
CDR3: CASSDGLIRLGQPQHF

V: TRBV28
D: TRBD1
CDR3: CASGTGVQPQHF

V: TRBV4-1
D: .
CDR3: CASSQSGGRGGANVLTF

V: TRBV30
D: .
CDR3: CAWSESDRRIHF

V: TRBV28
D: TRBD2
CDR3: CASRFSGTNTGELFF

V: TRBV19
D: .
CDR3: CASSIDPPGGISGANVLTF

V: TRBV23-1
D: TRBD1
CDR3: CASIKYRGPHEQYF

V: TRBV2
D: .
CDR3: CASSVGQGSGELFF

V: TRBV28
D: .
CDR3: CASSFQDEQYF

V: TRBV20-1
D: TRBD2
CDR3: CSASFLAGSSYNEQFF

V: TRBV27
D: .
CDR3: CASSPDWLSGNTIYF

V: TRBV6-5
D: TRBD1
CDR3: CASSNAGQAGEQYF

V: TRBV30
D: .
CDR3: CAWSVGGNQPQHF

V: TRBV11-2
D: .
CDR3: CASSLPFPNTEAFF

V: TRBV12-3/TRBV12-4
D: TRBD1
CDR3: CASSWRTGGEQYF

V: TRBV6-2/TRBV6-3
D: .
CDR3: CASSYSPSRNEQFF

V: TRBV18
D: TRBD1
CDR3: CASSLGQETEAFF

V: TRBV18
D: .
CDR3: CASSPSLDQPQHF

V: TRBV30
D: TRBD2
CDR3: CAWSGTSPQETQYF

V: TRBV12-3/TRBV12-4
D: .
CDR3: CASSPGTMGEAFF

V: TRBV19
D: .
CDR3: CASSIGPGTLGEQYF

V: TRBV4-1
D: .
CDR3: CASSQDHTGSNQPQHF

V: TRBV27
D: .
CDR3: CASSSPPGVNTEAFF

V: TRBV10-2
D: TRBD1
CDR3: CASSEGTGVVTEAFF

V: TRBV6-5
D: .
CDR3: CASRPQSNTEAFF

V: TRBV11-2
D: TRBD2
CDR3: CASSLSGSFEQFF

V: TRBV14
D: .
CDR3: CASSQGHPNEQFF

V: TRBV30
D: .
CDR3: CAWSDPGQLVATNEKLFF

V: TRBV5-1
D: TRBD1
CDR3: CASSLGQGNEKLFF

V: TRBV11-3
D: TRBD1
CDR3: CASSLGTGGEADTQYF

V: TRBV18
D: .
CDR3: CASSARDQPQHF

V: TRBV10-3
D: .
CDR3: CAISDRGETYEQYF

V: TRBV28
D: .
CDR3: CASSLRPAYGYTF